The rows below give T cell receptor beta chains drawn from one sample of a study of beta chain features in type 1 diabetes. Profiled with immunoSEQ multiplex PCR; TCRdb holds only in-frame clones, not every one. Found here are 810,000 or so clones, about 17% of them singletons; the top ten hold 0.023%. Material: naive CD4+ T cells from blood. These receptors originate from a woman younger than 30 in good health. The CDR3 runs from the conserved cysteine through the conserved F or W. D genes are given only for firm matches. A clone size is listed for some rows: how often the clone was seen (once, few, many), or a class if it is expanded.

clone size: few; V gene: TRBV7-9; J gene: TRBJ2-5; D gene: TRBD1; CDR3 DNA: TGTGCCAGCAGCTCGACAGGGTTTGAGACCCAGTACTTC; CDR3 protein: CASSSTGFETQYF
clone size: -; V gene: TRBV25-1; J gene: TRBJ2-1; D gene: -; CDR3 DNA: TGTGCCAGCAGTGAAAAGCATGAGCAGTTCTTC; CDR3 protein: CASSEKHEQFF
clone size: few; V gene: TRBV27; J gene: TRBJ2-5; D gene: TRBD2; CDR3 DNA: TGTGCCAGCAGTTTAATAGCGGGAGGGGGCCAAGAGACCCAGTACTTC; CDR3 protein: CASSLIAGGGQETQYF
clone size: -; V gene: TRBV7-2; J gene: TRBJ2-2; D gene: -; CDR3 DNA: TGTGCCAGCAGCTTTGCCGGACCAATCAACACCGGGGAGCTGTTTTTT; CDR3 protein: CASSFAGPINTGELFF
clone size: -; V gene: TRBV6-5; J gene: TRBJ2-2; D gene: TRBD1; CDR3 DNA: TGTGCCAGCAGGGGACAGGGGGCGGGCACCGGGGAGCTGTTTTTT; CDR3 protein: CASRGQGAGTGELFF
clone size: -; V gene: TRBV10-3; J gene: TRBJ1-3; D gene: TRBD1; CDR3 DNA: TGTGCCATCAGAACAGGGGTTACTGACACCATATATTTT; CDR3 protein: CAIRTGVTDTIYF
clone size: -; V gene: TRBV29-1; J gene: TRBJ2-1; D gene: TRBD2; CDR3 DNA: TGCAGCGCTGGGACTAGCGGGGGGAATGAGCAGTTCTTC; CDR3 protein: CSAGTSGGNEQFF
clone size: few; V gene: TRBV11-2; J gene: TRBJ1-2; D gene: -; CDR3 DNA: TGTGCCAGCAGCCCGTCGACAGGAGATGGCTACACCTTC; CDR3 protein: CASSPSTGDGYTF
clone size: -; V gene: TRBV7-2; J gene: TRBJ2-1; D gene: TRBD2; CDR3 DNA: TGTGCCAGCTCACCCGGGAGGGCCAGACCTGAGCAGTTCTTC; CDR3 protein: CASSPGRARPEQFF
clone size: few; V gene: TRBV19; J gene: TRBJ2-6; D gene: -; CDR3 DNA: TGTGCCAGTAGTCCCGACTGGGCCAACGTCCTGACTTTC; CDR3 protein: CASSPDWANVLTF
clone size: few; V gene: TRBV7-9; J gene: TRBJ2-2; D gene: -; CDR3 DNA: TGTGCCAGCAGCTTAGAAAGCAACACCGGGGAGCTGTTTTTT; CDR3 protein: CASSLESNTGELFF
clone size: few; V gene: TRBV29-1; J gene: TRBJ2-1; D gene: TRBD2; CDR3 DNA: TGCAGCGTTTATAAAGGACTAGCGGGAGAAATGATCGATGAGCAGTTCTTC; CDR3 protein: CSVYKGLAGEMIDEQFF
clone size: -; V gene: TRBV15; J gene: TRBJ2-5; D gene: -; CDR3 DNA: TGTGCCACCAGCAGGGGAAATCAAGAGACCCAGTACTTC; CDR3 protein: CATSRGNQETQYF
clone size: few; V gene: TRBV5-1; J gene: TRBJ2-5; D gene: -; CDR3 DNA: TGCGCCAGCAGCTTGGGAGCTGAGACCCAGTACTTC; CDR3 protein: CASSLGAETQYF
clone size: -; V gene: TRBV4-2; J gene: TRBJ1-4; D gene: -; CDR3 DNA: TGTGCCAGCAGCCAACCACGGGCCCAGGCAACTAATGAAAAACTGTTTTTT; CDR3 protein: CASSQPRAQATNEKLFF
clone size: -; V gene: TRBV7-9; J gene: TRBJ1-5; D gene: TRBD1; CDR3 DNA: TGTGCCAGCAGCCAAGCGGCAGGGGGTAGCAATCAGCCCCAGCATTTT; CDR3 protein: CASSQAAGGSNQPQHF
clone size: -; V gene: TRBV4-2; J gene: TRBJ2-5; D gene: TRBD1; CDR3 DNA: TGTGCCAGCAGCCAAGACAGGGGGCGAGAGACCCAGTACTTC; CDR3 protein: CASSQDRGRETQYF
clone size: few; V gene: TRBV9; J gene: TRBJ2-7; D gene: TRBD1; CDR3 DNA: TGTGCCAGCAGCGTAGGACAGGGCCCTTACGAGCAGTACTTC; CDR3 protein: CASSVGQGPYEQYF
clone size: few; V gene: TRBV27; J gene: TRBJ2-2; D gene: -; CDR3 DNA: TGTGCCAGCAATCTGAACACCGGGGAGCTGTTTTTT; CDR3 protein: CASNLNTGELFF
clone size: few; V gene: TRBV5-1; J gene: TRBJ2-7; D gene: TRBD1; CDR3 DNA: TGCGCCAGCAGCTTCCGGATTTCGACAGGGGAGAATTACGAGCAGTACTTC; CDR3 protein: CASSFRISTGENYEQYF
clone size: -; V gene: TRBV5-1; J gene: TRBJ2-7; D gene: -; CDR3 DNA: TGCGCCAGCAGCTTGGACCACGAGCAGTACTTC; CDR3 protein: CASSLDHEQYF
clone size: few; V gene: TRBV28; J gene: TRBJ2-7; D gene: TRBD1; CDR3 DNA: TGTGCCAGCAATCCTACAGGGGGTCGCGAGCAGTACTTC; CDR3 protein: CASNPTGGREQYF
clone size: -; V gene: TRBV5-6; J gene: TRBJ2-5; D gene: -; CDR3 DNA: TGTGCCAGCACCCTGATAAACGCAGCTACTCAAGAGACCCAGTACTTC; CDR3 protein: CASTLINAATQETQYF
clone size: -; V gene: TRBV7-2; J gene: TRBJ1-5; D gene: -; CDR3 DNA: TGTGCCAGCAGCCCCAAGGGAGGGGATCAGCCCCAGCATTTT; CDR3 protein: CASSPKGGDQPQHF